The 12 T cell receptor beta chains in this list originate from one sample, sequenced in a study of blood T cell repertoires in COVID-19 (dated by TCRdb to the early 2020s). Library prep was done by the immunoSEQ multiplex PCR assay. The table was pulled from immuneACCESS by TCRdb, which kept in-frame rearrangements only. Such tables lose some clones; where checked, under half of the loss comes from unresolved V genes, and the rest has no known cause. The sample table shows 180,000 or so clones, and approximately 85% are seen once. The ten largest clones take up just under 8.5% of the sample. Sequenced sample: peripheral blood. These TCRs come from a woman in her sixties with acute or convalescent COVID-19.

This chain links TRBV5-1 with TRBJ2-1; 12 bases match TRBD2. CDR3 size: 15 residues. V lost 4 bases to trimming and J lost 7 bases; unmatched junction nucleotides: 6. CDR1 is SGHRS, CDR2 YFSETQ, per germline. In DNA form, the CDR3 reads TGCGCCAGCAGCCAACTAGCGGGAGGAAAGAATGAGCAGTTCTTC. Its protein product is CASSQLAGGKNEQFF.

The DNA for the CDR3 is TGTGCCAGCAGTCTGACAGGGGTCTATGGCTACACCTTC. It yields the protein CASSLTGVYGYTF. The V gene is TRBV5-5, the J gene TRBJ1-2, with TRBD1 matching 8 bases. J was trimmed by 4 bases and V by 5 bases; bases with no gene match: 4. CDR3 length equals 13 residues. Germline values: CDR1 SGHKS, CDR2 YYEKEE (reference sequence).

The rearrangement uses TRBV10-2 and TRBJ2-7, with D possibly matching TRBD1 (6 bases). Germline V gene sequence: CDR1 WSHSY, CDR2 SAAADI. The CDR3 runs 14 residues. The V and J ends lost 2 bases and 11 bases respectively, with 19 bases between them. CDR3 nucleotide sequence: TGCGCCAGCAGTGAGCAGGGGTCAAAAGTAGAGGAGTACTTC. It encodes CASSEQGSKVEEYF.

The CDR3 protein is CASSSDSLSNQPQHF. The CDR3 region has the DNA TGTGCCAGCAGTTCCGACAGCTTGAGCAATCAGCCCCAGCATTTT. This chain connects TRBV6-5 to TRBJ1-5, with TRBD1 as a possible D gene (5 bases). V lost 4 bases, J lost 1 base, and 11 bases lay in between. Germline V gives CDR1 MNHEY, CDR2 SVGAGI. The CDR3 length is 15 residues.

This clone was seen once. The junction differs from germline at one of its ends, possibly a read error. J is TRBJ2-5 and V is TRBV7-7, with 7 bases fitting TRBD1. The CDR3 has 15 residues. Per the germline V gene, CDR1 is SSHAT and CDR2 is FNYEAQ (reference sequence). Here the CDR3 reads CASSSGTAQKETQYF. CDR3 nucleotides: TGTGCTAGCAGCTCAGGGACAGCACAAAAAGAGACCCAGTACTTC.

The V gene is TRBV29-1, the J gene TRBJ1-1; no reliable D call. The CDR3 is made up of 9 amino acids. V gave up 6 bases and J gave up 4 bases, with 3 bases separating them. CDR1 SQVTM and CDR2 ANQGSEA come from the germline V gene. CDR3 bases: TGCAGCGTCAGCACTGAAGCTTTCTTT. Residues: CSVSTEAFF. Supplemented by reference TRBV29-1 and TRBJ1-1, the full variable domain reads SAVISQKPSRDICQRGTSLTIQCQVDSQVTMMFWYRQQPGQSLTLIATANQGSEATYESGFVIDKFPISRPNLTFSTLTVSNMSPEDSSIYLCSVSTEAFFGQGTRLTVV.

The V gene is TRBV7-9, the J gene TRBJ2-3; D is perhaps TRBD2 (6 bases). There are 15 residues in the CDR3. CDR1 and CDR2 from the germline V gene are SEHNR and FQNEAQ (reference sequence). The V and J ends lost 3 bases and 0 bases respectively, with 10 bases between them. The CDR3 loop is CASSFPSGSTDTQYF. CDR3 in DNA: TGTGCCAGCAGCTTCCCGAGCGGGAGCACAGATACGCAGTATTTT.

This clone was observed a handful of times. This chain joins TRBV18 and TRBJ1-2; D might be TRBD1 (6 bases). There are 16 residues in the CDR3. Germline V gene data show CDR1 as KGHSH and CDR2 as LQKENI. Deletions cut 1 base from V and 6 bases from J, with 18 bases between. DNA for the CDR3: TGTGCCAGCTCACCACAAATTAGGGGGAGAGACGATGGCTACACCTTC. Its translation is CASSPQIRGRDDGYTF.

The V call is TRBV28, the J call TRBJ2-2; D not certain. Germline V gene lookup returns CDR1 MDHEN and CDR2 SYDVKM. V was clipped by 3 bases and J by 5 bases, with 4 bases between them. This CDR3 region has 12 residues. Written as DNA, the CDR3 is TGTGCCAGCAGTTTTAGTACCGGGGAGCTGTTTTTT. Protein sequence: CASSFSTGELFF.

The chain links TRBV5-4 to TRBJ1-2, with D hard to call. Looked up from germline, CDR1 is SGHNT and CDR2 is YYREEE (reference sequence). The CDR3 has 13 residues. V shed 1 base and J shed 4 bases, with 8 bases lying between them. CDR3 amino acids: CASSLRTFYGYTF. The CDR3 DNA reads as TGTGCCAGCAGCTTGCGGACTTTCTATGGCTACACCTTC.

This clone has a handful of counts. This chain links TRBV3-1 (or the pseudogene TRBV3-2) with TRBJ2-3; TRBD1 agrees at 7 bases. The germline V gene encodes CDR1 LGHDT and CDR2 YNNKEL (reference sequence). This CDR3 is built from 16 residues. The V segment lost 4 bases and the J segment 4 bases; nucleotides outside the gene matches: 11. As DNA, the CDR3 is TGTGCCAGCAGCCTCCCGCCTCACAGGGGTGCAGATACGCAGTATTTT. Encoded protein: CASSLPPHRGADTQYF.

The chain is built from TRBV7-9 and TRBJ1-5, with TRBD1 as a possible D gene (5 bases). The germline V and J ends were trimmed by 4 bases and 6 bases, with 13 bases remaining between them. This CDR3 comprises 14 residues. CDR1 and CDR2 (germline): SEHNR, FQNEAQ (reference sequence). The chain's CDR3 is CASSSTGMGQPQHF. Here the CDR3 DNA reads TGTGCCAGCAGCTCTACAGGAATGGGTCAGCCCCAGCATTTT.